Presented here are 2 T cell receptor beta chains from one specimen sequenced in a study of blood T cell repertoires in COVID-19. Produced via immunoSEQ multiplex PCR; TCRdb's table is partial and in-frame only. The profile shows fewer than 350,000 clones, about nine tenths of them singletons. Sequences were obtained from PBMCs or T cells enriched from blood (not recorded which). The receptors derive from a man aged 60-69 years who had recovered from COVID-19.

The chain combines TRBV12-3 or TRBV12-4 with TRBJ2-2; TRBD2 matches at 7 bases. With V trimmed by 7 bases and J by 8 bases, 4 bases remained unmatched. The CDR3 contains 12 residues. CDR3: CASTRLAGELFF. CDR3 DNA: TGTGCCAGCACCCGACTAGCTGGGGAGCTGTTTTTT.

The chain combines TRBV7-9 with TRBJ1-1; 10 bases fit TRBD1. After removal of 5 bases from V and 4 bases from J, the junction contained 7 bases not matched to a gene. The germline CDR1 and CDR2 sequences are SEHNR and FQNEAQ (reference sequence). This CDR3 contains 15 residues. The CDR3 protein is CASSARDRGSTEAFF. The DNA of the CDR3 is TGTGCCAGCAGCGCCCGGGACAGGGGTAGCACTGAAGCTTTCTTT.